These T cell receptor beta chains were read from a single sample in a study of T cell responses to AZD1222 COVID-19 vaccine. Assay: immunoSEQ multiplex PCR; the TCRdb copy retains only in-frame clones and omits some. The profile shows 83,000 or so clones, 80% to 95% of them singletons. Sequencing was performed on peripheral blood, taken 28 days after the second AZD1222 dose. The receptors derive from an adult who received the AZD1222 COVID-19 vaccine. CDR3s leave out the opening cysteine and the closing phenylalanine or tryptophan. Each record gives: V gene, CDR3 length, J gene, CDR3 protein.

v_gene: TRBV3-1/TRBV3-2; len: 12; j_gene: TRBJ2-1; CDR3aa: ASSYRETNNEQF
v_gene: TRBV5-1; len: 13; j_gene: TRBJ1-1; CDR3aa: ASSLPPTGGTEAF
v_gene: TRBV2; len: 9; j_gene: TRBJ2-1; CDR3aa: ASEGMNEQF
v_gene: TRBV19; len: 14; j_gene: TRBJ2-3; CDR3aa: ASSIGGTVSTDTQY
v_gene: TRBV7-2; len: 11; j_gene: TRBJ2-3; CDR3aa: ASSLGALDTQY
v_gene: TRBV3-1/TRBV3-2; len: 17; j_gene: TRBJ2-5; CDR3aa: ASSLVNLIGQRAVRTQY
v_gene: TRBV21-1; len: 15; j_gene: TRBJ1-2; CDR3aa: ASSKVGLRVSHYGYT
v_gene: TRBV28; len: 12; j_gene: TRBJ2-7; CDR3aa: ASRPSRVSYEQY
v_gene: TRBV15; len: 10; j_gene: TRBJ2-7; CDR3aa: ATSIGEREQY
v_gene: TRBV6-6; len: 14; j_gene: TRBJ2-5; CDR3aa: ASSYSNRSQQETQY
v_gene: TRBV12-3/TRBV12-4; len: 10; j_gene: TRBJ2-7; CDR3aa: ASSSGDYEQY
v_gene: TRBV28; len: 11; j_gene: TRBJ1-6; CDR3aa: ASRVTPKSPLH
v_gene: TRBV5-4; len: 12; j_gene: TRBJ1-5; CDR3aa: ASSLAGSVQPQH
v_gene: TRBV19; len: 12; j_gene: TRBJ2-7; CDR3aa: ASSMGTETYEQY
v_gene: TRBV9; len: 14; j_gene: TRBJ2-1; CDR3aa: ASSTGTAGTYNEQF
v_gene: TRBV21-1; len: 18; j_gene: TRBJ1-3; CDR3aa: ASSKAPYTELCLSGNTIY
v_gene: TRBV9; len: 13; j_gene: TRBJ2-7; CDR3aa: ASSSTGTGYYEQY
v_gene: TRBV15; len: 13; j_gene: TRBJ1-2; CDR3aa: ATSRDLVGEYGYT
v_gene: TRBV24-1; len: 12; j_gene: TRBJ2-5; CDR3aa: ATSEGGPRETQY
v_gene: TRBV15; len: 10; j_gene: TRBJ2-1; CDR3aa: ATSTRDNEQF
v_gene: TRBV3-1/TRBV3-2; len: 15; j_gene: TRBJ2-5; CDR3aa: ASSQGLAPWYQETQY
v_gene: TRBV6-5; len: 11; j_gene: TRBJ1-1; CDR3aa: ASRPGTNTEAF
v_gene: TRBV4-2; len: 14; j_gene: TRBJ2-1; CDR3aa: ASSILAGAERNEQF
v_gene: TRBV6-2/TRBV6-3; len: 14; j_gene: TRBJ2-5; CDR3aa: ASSSGLAGVQETQY
v_gene: TRBV7-2; len: 14; j_gene: TRBJ1-6; CDR3aa: ASTGGRFSYNSPLH
v_gene: TRBV11-3; len: 12; j_gene: TRBJ2-7; CDR3aa: ASSLVGGSYEQY
v_gene: TRBV29-1; len: 11; j_gene: TRBJ2-4; CDR3aa: SVVGGAKNIQY
v_gene: TRBV19; len: 13; j_gene: TRBJ2-7; CDR3aa: ASSPGLAPSYEQY
v_gene: TRBV2; len: 12; j_gene: TRBJ1-5; CDR3aa: ASSVGVRDPFRH
v_gene: TRBV4-2; len: 13; j_gene: TRBJ2-7; CDR3aa: ASSQEAGARYEQY